This entry is about one T cell receptor beta chain. Its antigen remains unidentified. Though probably carrying unrecorded immune exposures, donors were nominally healthy at sampling. This PCR relied on a set of 60 Vbeta primers and 13 Jbeta primers. Sequencing was performed with immunoSEQ multiplex PCR; in TCRdb, only in-frame clones are kept and a portion is missing. The sample holds approximately 240,000 clones, around four fifths seen once. This entry belongs to a study of cytomegalovirus exposure and HLA in healthy donors. Study at large: From HLA-typed donors, an early data release held 70 million to 100 million unique TCRs.

Overall study results and limits: CMV serostatus was the sole immune exposure data available. Follow-up analysis later connected one missense variant in DCLRE1C with trimming of TCR beta V- and J-genes.

This TCR was sampled from a middle-aged woman in good health and CMV-seronegative. The sequenced sample was PBMCs.

The CDR3 loop is CASSPLPDTTGELFF. Here the CDR3 DNA reads TGTGCCAGCAGTCCCTTACCCGACACCACCGGGGAGCTGTTTTTT. J is TRBJ2-2 and V is TRBV27; D gene uncertain. Trimming shortened V by 5 bases and J by 4 bases, and 14 bases separated the two germline ends. The CDR3 is made up of 15 amino acids. Germline lookup yields CDR1 MNHEY and CDR2 SMNVEV (reference sequence).